Detailed here is one TCR beta chain. Antigen unknown. It was with a sample-barcoded 5' primer and a J-beta primer mix that a second PCR of roughly 7 to 12 cycles was run. Researchers report that a template-switch adaptor with 12 random nucleotides tagged each cDNA molecule. TCRdb recomputed calls from the 5' RACE reads with MiXCR, one row per CDR3 protein. The table records 550,000 to 600,000 distinct CDR3 sequences, about 45% of them present only once. The V end was cut by 4 bases, the J end by 1 base, with 11 bases between. Germline V gives CDR1 DFQATT, CDR2 SNEGSKA (reference sequence). The CDR3 contains 14 residues. The sample is drawn from a study of blood T cells in healthy people across ages. Broader study findings: The lack of PBMC sorting stopped any conclusive naive versus antigen-experienced comparison.

This clonotype originated in an older man in good health. The gene calls are TRBV20-1 and TRBJ1-5, with D possibly TRBD1 on 6 matching bases. Sequenced sample: blood. The CDR3 loop reads CSAIGGGSNQPQHF. The CDR3 bases are TGCAGTGCTATAGGGGGAGGGAGCAATCAGCCCCAGCATTTT.